This is a list of T cell receptor beta chains from one sample in a study of neoadjuvant anti-PD-1 for oral cavity cancer. Profiled with immunoSEQ multiplex PCR; TCRdb holds only in-frame clones, not every one. The data contain around 34,000 clones, approximately 87% of them singletons. The sample in question was PBMCs, obtained before nivolumab (anti-PD-1) treatment. Source of these receptors: a person between 35 and 79 years old with oral cavity squamous cell carcinoma. Each CDR3 is given with its conserved first and last residue. The D gene is left open where the match is weak. Clone size is stated in some rows and not others, as once, few, many or a class when expanded.

TRBV30	.	TRBJ1-2	TRBD1	CAWSPDRGLGYTF	TGTGCCTGGAGCCCGGACAGGGGGCTTGGCTACACCTTC
TRBV5-4	.	TRBJ2-7	TRBD2	CASSRPAGGLYEQYF	TGTGCCAGCAGCCGTCCTGCGGGGGGACTATACGAGCAGTACTTC
TRBV29-1	.	TRBJ2-5	TRBD2	CSVDGGVGETQYF	TGCAGCGTTGACGGGGGGGTCGGGGAGACCCAGTACTTC
TRBV6-6	.	TRBJ1-2	.	CASNGGDYGYTF	TGTGCCAGCAATGGGGGCGACTATGGCTACACCTTC
TRBV27	.	TRBJ2-5	.	CASSLRPRETQYF	TGTGCCAGCAGTTTAAGACCTCGAGAGACCCAGTACTTC
TRBV9	.	TRBJ1-1	.	CASSVALGGGTEAFF	TGTGCCAGCAGCGTAGCTCTGGGCGGGGGCACTGAAGCTTTCTTT
TRBV6-6	.	TRBJ2-3	TRBD1	CASSYSGQGAVDTQYF	TGTGCCAGCAGTTACTCGGGACAGGGGGCTGTAGATACGCAGTATTTT
TRBV10-3	once	TRBJ1-5	.	CAISESRAGLRQPQHF	TGTGCCATCAGTGAGTCTAGAGCGGGTTTGAGGCAGCCCCAGCATTTT
TRBV5-1	.	TRBJ1-2	.	CASSFGRDGDGYTF	TGCGCCAGCAGCTTTGGCAGGGATGGGGACGGCTACACCTTC
TRBV19	.	TRBJ2-1	.	CASSPQGPHEQFF	TGTGCCAGTAGTCCTCAGGGCCCCCATGAGCAGTTCTTC
TRBV7-9	.	TRBJ2-3	.	CASSPPLRLLRDTQYF	TGTGCCAGCAGCCCCCCCCTACGCCTCCTGAGGGATACGCAGTATTTT
TRBV4-2	.	TRBJ2-7	.	CASSQEWDLPYSYEQYF	TGTGCCAGCAGCCAAGAGTGGGACTTACCATACTCCTACGAGCAGTACTTC
TRBV10-2	few	TRBJ1-6	.	CASSERDGYNSPLHF	TGCGCCAGCTCCGAAAGGGACGGATATAATTCACCCCTCCACTTT
TRBV2	few	TRBJ1-5	.	CASSEGRNQPQHF	TGTGCCAGCAGTGAGGGGCGGAATCAGCCCCAGCATTTT
TRBV5-5	.	TRBJ2-1	TRBD1	CASSTPGQRRNEQFF	TGTGCCAGCAGCACCCCGGGACAGAGGAGAAATGAGCAGTTCTTC
TRBV29-1	.	TRBJ2-7	TRBD1	CSVAFGQGTAYEQYF	TGCAGCGTTGCCTTCGGACAGGGGACCGCCTACGAGCAGTACTTC
TRBV5-6	.	TRBJ2-3	.	CASSLTSTDTQYF	TGTGCCAGCAGCTTAACTAGCACAGATACGCAGTATTTT
TRBV27	.	TRBJ1-6	TRBD1	CASSSQGALNSPLHF	TGTGCCAGCAGTTCACAGGGGGCTCTTAATTCACCCCTCCACTTT
TRBV9	.	TRBJ1-6	TRBD1	CASSLSGTVSYNSPLHF	TGTGCCAGCAGCTTATCCGGGACAGTCTCCTATAATTCACCCCTCCACTTT
TRBV14	.	TRBJ1-1	.	CASSHQTGNTEAFF	TGTGCCAGCAGCCACCAGACCGGGAACACTGAAGCTTTCTTT
TRBV7-3	.	TRBJ2-7	.	CASSLDREGEQYF	TGTGCCAGCAGCTTAGACAGGGAGGGCGAGCAGTACTTC
TRBV11-2	.	TRBJ1-5	TRBD1	CASSSGTGASQPQHF	TGTGCCAGCAGCTCCGGGACAGGGGCGTCTCAGCCCCAGCATTTT
TRBV14	.	TRBJ2-1	.	CASSQGAGHSSYNEQFF	TGTGCCAGCAGCCAAGGGGCCGGACACAGCTCCTACAATGAGCAGTTCTTC
TRBV10-1	once	TRBJ2-3	.	CASSDNSGTDTQYF	TGCGCCAGCAGTGATAATAGCGGCACAGATACGCAGTATTTT
TRBV6-6	.	TRBJ2-7	.	CASSSSGTGQQYF	TGTGCCAGCAGTTCCTCCGGGACCGGCCAGCAGTACTTC
TRBV7-3	.	TRBJ2-1	TRBD1	CASSPGSSGQGAGEQFF	TGTGCCAGCAGCCCCGGAAGCTCGGGACAGGGGGCGGGTGAGCAGTTCTTC
TRBV7-2	.	TRBJ2-2	.	CASSFGENTGELFF	TGTGCCAGCAGCTTCGGGGAGAACACCGGGGAGCTGTTTTTT
TRBV29-1	.	TRBJ2-1	.	CSVESRVSYNEQFF	TGCAGCGTTGAATCCAGGGTATCCTACAATGAGCAGTTCTTC
TRBV7-7	.	TRBJ2-3	.	CASSTGDTQYF	TGTGCCAGCAGCACGGGAGATACGCAGTATTTT
TRBV19	.	TRBJ2-3	TRBD1	CASSITTGVGTDTQYF	TGTGCCAGTAGTATAACAACAGGGGTGGGTACAGATACGCAGTATTTT
TRBV27	.	TRBJ2-2	.	CASSSVDTGELFF	TGTGCCAGCAGTTCGGTGGACACCGGGGAGCTGTTTTTT
TRBV27	.	TRBJ1-1	.	CASSSLGRDTEAFF	TGTGCCAGCAGTTCCTTGGGTCGGGACACTGAAGCTTTCTTT
TRBV29-1	.	TRBJ2-1	TRBD2	CSVTLLAGDHNEQFF	TGCAGCGTAACCTTGTTGGCGGGGGATCACAATGAGCAGTTCTTC
TRBV9	.	TRBJ1-6	.	CASSVAPGTNSPLHF	TGTGCCAGCAGCGTAGCCCCAGGGACTAATTCACCCCTCCACTTT
TRBV9	few	TRBJ2-2	.	CASSVVPTPYTGELFF	TGTGCCAGCAGCGTAGTTCCGACCCCTTACACCGGGGAGCTGTTTTTT
TRBV27	.	TRBJ2-3	.	CASSSFGRSSTDTQYF	TGTGCCAGCAGTTCATTCGGGCGTTCTAGCACAGATACGCAGTATTTT
TRBV5-5	.	TRBJ1-6	.	CASTSGDIDSPLHF	TGTGCCAGCACCTCGGGGGACATCGATTCACCCCTCCACTTT
TRBV5-4	.	TRBJ2-2	TRBD2	CASSDFYRLAGGLNTGELFF	TGTGCCAGCAGCGACTTCTACCGACTAGCGGGGGGCCTAAACACCGGGGAGCTGTTTTTT
TRBV6-5	once	TRBJ1-1	.	CASRGAQGSTEAFF	TGTGCCAGCAGAGGTGCACAGGGATCCACTGAAGCTTTCTTT
TRBV19	.	TRBJ2-1	.	CARVEGGQGFREQFF	TGTGCCAGAGTAGAAGGGGGGCAGGGTTTTAGGGAGCAGTTCTTC
TRBV19	.	TRBJ1-2	.	CASSFTQGGYGYTF	TGTGCCAGTAGTTTTACGCAGGGCGGCTATGGCTACACCTTC
TRBV5-5	.	TRBJ2-7	.	CASSLAWDTSGSYEQYF	TGTGCCAGCAGCTTGGCTTGGGATACCAGTGGGTCCTACGAGCAGTACTTC
TRBV7-2	few	TRBJ1-6	TRBD1	CASSLTGGGSYNSPLHF	TGTGCCAGCAGCTTAACAGGGGGGGGCTCCTATAATTCACCCCTCCACTTT
TRBV7-8	.	TRBJ2-5	.	CASSPRRGQETQYF	TGTGCCAGCAGCCCGAGGAGGGGGCAAGAGACCCAGTACTTC
TRBV27	.	TRBJ2-3	TRBD2	CASRLAGGDTQYF	TGTGCCAGCAGACTAGCGGGGGGAGATACGCAGTATTTT
TRBV18	.	TRBJ2-5	TRBD1	CASSQRTGPQETQYF	TGTGCCAGCTCACAGAGGACAGGCCCACAAGAGACCCAGTACTTC
TRBV5-4	.	TRBJ2-5	.	CASSLAGAVQETQYF	TGTGCCAGCAGCTTGGCGGGGGCCGTACAAGAGACCCAGTACTTC
TRBV4-3	.	TRBJ2-1	.	CASRRSMDNEQFF	TGCGCCAGCAGACGATCCATGGACAATGAGCAGTTCTTC